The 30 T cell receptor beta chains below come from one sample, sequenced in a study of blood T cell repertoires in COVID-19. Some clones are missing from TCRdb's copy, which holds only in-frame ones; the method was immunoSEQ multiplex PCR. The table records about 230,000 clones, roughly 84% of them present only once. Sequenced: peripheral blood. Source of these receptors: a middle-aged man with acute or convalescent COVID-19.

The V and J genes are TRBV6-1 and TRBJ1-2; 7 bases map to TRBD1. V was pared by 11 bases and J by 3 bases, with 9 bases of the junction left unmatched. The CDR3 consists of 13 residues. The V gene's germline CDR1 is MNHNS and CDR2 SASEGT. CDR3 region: CAVNPRGYYGYTF. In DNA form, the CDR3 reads TGTGCCGTCAACCCCAGGGGGTACTATGGCTACACCTTC.

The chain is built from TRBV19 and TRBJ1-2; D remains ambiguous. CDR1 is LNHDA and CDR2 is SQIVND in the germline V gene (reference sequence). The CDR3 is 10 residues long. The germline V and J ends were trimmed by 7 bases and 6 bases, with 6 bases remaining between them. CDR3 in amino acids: CASNENGYTF. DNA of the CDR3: TGTGCCAGTAATGAGAATGGCTACACCTTC.

The CDR3 DNA reads as TGTGCCAGCACGGGACAGTACCTTAGAGCGGAGAGCTTCGTCCAGTTCTTC. This gives the protein CASTGQYLRAESFVQFF. The chain has TRBV7-8 and TRBJ2-1; 7 positions agree with TRBD1. Germline CDR1 reads SGHVS; CDR2 reads FQNEAQ. There are 17 residues in the CDR3. The junction had 25 bases not matched to a gene; V was cut back by 7 bases and J by 13 bases.

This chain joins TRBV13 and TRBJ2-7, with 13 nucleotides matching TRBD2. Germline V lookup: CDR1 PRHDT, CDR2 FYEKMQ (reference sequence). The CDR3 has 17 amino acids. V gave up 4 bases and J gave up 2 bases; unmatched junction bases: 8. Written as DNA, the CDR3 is TGTGCCAGCAGCTACGGACTAGCGGGGGCCCGTACCTACGAGCAGTACTTC. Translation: CASSYGLAGARTYEQYF.

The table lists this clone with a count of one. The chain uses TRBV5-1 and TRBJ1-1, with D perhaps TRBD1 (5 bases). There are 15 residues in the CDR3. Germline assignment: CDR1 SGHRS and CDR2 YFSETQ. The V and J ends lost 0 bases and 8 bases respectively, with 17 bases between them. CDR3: CASSLEWGAMGEAFF. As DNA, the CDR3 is TGCGCCAGCAGCTTGGAATGGGGCGCGATGGGGGAAGCTTTCTTT.

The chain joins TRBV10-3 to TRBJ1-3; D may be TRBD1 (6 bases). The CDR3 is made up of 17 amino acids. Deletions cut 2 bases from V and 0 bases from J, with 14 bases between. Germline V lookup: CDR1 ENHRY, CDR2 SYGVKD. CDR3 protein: CAISENKDRPSGNTIYF. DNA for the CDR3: TGTGCCATCAGTGAGAACAAGGACAGACCCTCTGGAAACACCATATATTTT.

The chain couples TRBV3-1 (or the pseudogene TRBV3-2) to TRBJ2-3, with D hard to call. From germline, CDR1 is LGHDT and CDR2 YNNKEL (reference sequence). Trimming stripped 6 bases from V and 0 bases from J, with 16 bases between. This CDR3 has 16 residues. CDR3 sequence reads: CASSLFITPSTDTQYF. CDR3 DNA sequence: TGTGCCAGCAGTCTCTTTATAACTCCGAGCACAGATACGCAGTATTTT.

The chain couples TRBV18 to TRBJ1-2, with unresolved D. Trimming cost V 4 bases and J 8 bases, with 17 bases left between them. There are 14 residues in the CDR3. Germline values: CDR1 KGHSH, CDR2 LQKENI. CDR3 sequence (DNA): TGTGCCAGCTCACTACCGGGGAGGGAAGGCGGCTACACCTTC. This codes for CASSLPGREGGYTF.

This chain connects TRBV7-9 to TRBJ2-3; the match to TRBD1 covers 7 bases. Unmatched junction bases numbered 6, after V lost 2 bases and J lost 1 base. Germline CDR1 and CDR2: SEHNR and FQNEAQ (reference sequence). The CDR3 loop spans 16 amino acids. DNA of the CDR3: TGTGCCAGCAGCTTACGACGGGACAGCGGCACAGATACGCAGTATTTT. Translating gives CASSLRRDSGTDTQYF.

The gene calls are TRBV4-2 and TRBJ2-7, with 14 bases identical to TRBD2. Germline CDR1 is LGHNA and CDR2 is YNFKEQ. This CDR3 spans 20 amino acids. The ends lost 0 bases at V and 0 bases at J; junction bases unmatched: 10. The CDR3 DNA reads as TGTGCCAGCAGCCAAGACCGCCTGGGACTAGCGGGGGCTAGCTCCTACGAGCAGTACTTC. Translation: CASSQDRLGLAGASSYEQYF.

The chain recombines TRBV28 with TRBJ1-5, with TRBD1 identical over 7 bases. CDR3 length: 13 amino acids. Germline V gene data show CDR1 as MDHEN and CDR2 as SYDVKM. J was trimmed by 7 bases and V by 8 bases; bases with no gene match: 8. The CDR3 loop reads CASHPGTAQPQHF. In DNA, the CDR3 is TGTGCCAGCCATCCCGGGACAGCCCAGCCCCAGCATTTT.

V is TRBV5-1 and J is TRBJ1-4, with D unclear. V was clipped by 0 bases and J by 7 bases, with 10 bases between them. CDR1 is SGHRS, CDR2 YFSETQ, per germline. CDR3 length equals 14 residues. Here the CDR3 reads CASSLDPGGEKLFF. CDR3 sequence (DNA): TGCGCCAGCAGCTTGGATCCGGGAGGTGAAAAACTGTTTTTT.

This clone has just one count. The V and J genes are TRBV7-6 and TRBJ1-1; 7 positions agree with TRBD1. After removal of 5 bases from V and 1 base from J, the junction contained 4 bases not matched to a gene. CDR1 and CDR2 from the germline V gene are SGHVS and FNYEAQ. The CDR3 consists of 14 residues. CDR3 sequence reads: CASSHGQANTEAFF. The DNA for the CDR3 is TGTGCCAGCAGCCACGGACAGGCGAACACTGAAGCTTTCTTT.

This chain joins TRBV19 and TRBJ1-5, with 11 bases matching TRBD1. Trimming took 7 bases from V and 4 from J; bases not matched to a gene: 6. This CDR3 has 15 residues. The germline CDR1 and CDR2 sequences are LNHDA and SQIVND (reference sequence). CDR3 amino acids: CASIGGTGGNQPQHF. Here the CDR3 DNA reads TGTGCCAGTATTGGGGGGACAGGGGGGAATCAGCCCCAGCATTTT.

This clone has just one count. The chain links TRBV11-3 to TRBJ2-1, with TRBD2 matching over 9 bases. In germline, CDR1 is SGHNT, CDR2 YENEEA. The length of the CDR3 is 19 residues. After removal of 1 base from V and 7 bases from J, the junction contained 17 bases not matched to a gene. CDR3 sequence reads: CASSLGVRGLATLGNEQFF. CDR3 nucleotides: TGTGCCAGCAGCTTAGGGGTTAGGGGACTAGCAACCCTTGGGAATGAGCAGTTCTTC.

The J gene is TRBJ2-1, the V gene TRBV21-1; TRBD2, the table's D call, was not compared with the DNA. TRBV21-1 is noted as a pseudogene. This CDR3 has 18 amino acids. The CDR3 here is CASSPGLAGRSSYNEQFF. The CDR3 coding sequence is TGTGCCAGCAGCCCGGGACTAGCGGGGAGGAGCTCCTACAATGAGCAGTTCTTC.

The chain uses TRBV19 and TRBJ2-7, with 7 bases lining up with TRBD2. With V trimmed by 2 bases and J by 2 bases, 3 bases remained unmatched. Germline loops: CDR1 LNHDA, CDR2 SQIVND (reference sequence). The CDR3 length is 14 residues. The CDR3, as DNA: TGTGCCAGTAGTATAACGGGGACTACCTACGAGCAGTACTTC. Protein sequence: CASSITGTTYEQYF.

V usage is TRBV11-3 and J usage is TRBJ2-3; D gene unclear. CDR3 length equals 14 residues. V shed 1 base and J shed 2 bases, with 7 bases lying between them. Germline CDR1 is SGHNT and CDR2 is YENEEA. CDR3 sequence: CASSLGRSTDTQYF. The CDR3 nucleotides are TGTGCCAGCAGCTTAGGTCGGTCCACAGATACGCAGTATTTT.

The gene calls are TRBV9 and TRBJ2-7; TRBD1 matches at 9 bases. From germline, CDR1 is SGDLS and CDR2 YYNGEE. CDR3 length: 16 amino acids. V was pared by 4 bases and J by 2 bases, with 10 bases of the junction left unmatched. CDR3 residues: CASSSSRGQGTYEQYF. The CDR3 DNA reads TGTGCCAGCAGCTCGAGTCGTGGACAGGGGACCTACGAGCAGTACTTC.

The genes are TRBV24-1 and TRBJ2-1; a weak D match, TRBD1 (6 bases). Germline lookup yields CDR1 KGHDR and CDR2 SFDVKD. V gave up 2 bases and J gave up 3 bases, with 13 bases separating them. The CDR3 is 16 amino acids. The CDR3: CATSDSRDTYYNEQFF. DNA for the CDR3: TGTGCCACCAGTGATTCTAGGGACACTTACTACAATGAGCAGTTCTTC.

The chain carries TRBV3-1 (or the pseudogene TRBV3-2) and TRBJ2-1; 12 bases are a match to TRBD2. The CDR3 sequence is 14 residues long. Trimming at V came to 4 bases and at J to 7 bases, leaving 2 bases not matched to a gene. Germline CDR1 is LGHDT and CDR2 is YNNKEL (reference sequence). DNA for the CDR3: TGTGCCAGCAGCCTCGGGACTAGCGGGAATGAGCAGTTCTTC. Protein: CASSLGTSGNEQFF.

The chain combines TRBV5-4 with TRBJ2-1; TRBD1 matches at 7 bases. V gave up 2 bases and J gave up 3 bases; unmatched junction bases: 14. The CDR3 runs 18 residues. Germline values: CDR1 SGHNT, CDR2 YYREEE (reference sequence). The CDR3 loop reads CASSFRLNPGQYYNEQFF. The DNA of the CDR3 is TGTGCCAGCAGCTTCAGATTGAACCCGGGACAGTACTACAATGAGCAGTTCTTC.

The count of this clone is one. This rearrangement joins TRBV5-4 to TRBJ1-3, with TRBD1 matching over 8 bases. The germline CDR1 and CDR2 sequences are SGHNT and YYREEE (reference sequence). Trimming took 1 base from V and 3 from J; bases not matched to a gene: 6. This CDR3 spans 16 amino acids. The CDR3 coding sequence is TGTGCCAGCAGCTTGATGGGAACAGGGGGTGGAAACACCATATATTTT. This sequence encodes CASSLMGTGGGNTIYF.

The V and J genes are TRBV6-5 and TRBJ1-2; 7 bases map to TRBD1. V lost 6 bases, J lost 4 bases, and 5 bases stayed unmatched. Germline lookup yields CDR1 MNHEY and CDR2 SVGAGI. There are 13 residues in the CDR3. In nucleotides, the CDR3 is TGTGCCAGCAGGGCTGGGACAGCCTATGGCTACACCTTC. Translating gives CASRAGTAYGYTF.

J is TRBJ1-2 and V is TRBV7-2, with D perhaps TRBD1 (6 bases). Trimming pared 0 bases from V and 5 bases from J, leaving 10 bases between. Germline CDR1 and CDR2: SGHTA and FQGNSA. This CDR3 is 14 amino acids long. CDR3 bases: TGTGCCAGCAGCTTAGCCACAGGGCCTTATGGCTACACCTTC. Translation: CASSLATGPYGYTF.

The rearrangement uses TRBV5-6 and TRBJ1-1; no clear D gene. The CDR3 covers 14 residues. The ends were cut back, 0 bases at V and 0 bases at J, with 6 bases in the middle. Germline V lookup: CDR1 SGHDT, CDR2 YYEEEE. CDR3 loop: CASSLVLLNTEAFF. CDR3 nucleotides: TGTGCCAGCAGCTTGGTTCTTCTGAACACTGAAGCTTTCTTT.

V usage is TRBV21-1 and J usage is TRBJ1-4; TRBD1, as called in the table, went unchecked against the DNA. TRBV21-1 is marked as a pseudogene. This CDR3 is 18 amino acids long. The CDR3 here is CASSKSNRTGGLIGKLFF. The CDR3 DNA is TGTGCCAGCAGCAAATCGAATCGGACAGGGGGCTTAATCGGAAAACTGTTTTTT.

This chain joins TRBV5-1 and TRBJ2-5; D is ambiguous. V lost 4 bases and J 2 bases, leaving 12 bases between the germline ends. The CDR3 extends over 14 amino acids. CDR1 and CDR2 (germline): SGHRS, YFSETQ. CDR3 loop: CASSLTNPQETQYF. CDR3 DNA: TGCGCCAGCAGCCTTACAAATCCTCAAGAGACCCAGTACTTC.

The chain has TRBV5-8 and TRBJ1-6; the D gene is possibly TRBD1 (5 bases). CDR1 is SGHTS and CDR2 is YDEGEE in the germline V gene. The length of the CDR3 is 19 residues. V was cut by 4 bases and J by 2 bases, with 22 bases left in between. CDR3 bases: TGTGCCAGCAGCAACCCACAGGACCCAGCCCTCACCTATAATTCACCCCTCCACTTT. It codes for CASSNPQDPALTYNSPLHF.

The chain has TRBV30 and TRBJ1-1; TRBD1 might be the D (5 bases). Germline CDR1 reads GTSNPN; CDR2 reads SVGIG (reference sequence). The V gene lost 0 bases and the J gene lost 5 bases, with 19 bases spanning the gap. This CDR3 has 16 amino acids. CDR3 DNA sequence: TGTGCCTGGAGTGTACTTTTCCCCAGGGCGGAGACTGAAGCTTTCTTT. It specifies CAWSVLFPRAETEAFF. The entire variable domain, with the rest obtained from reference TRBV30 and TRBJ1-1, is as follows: SQTIHQWPATLVQPVGSPLSLECTVEGTSNPNLYWYRQAAGRGLQLLFYSVGIGQISSEVPQNLSASRPQDRQFILSSKKLLLSDSGFYLCAWSVLFPRAETEAFFGQGTRLTVV.